These T cell receptor beta chains were read from a single sample in a study of response to subunit inactivated influenza vaccine. TCRdb used MiXCR to reprocess the RT-PCR reads, holding one entry per CDR3 protein. The data contain about 540,000 distinct CDR3 sequences, approximately 14% of them singletons. Sequencing was performed on PBMCs from blood, taken 12 days after vaccination. Source of these receptors: a man aged 45-65 years who received an inactivated influenza vaccine. Each CDR3 is given with its conserved first and last residue. Each record gives: V gene, clone size, J gene, D gene, CDR3 DNA, CDR3 protein. The D gene is left open where the match is weak. The size of a clone is reported for some rows only, either as once, few or many, or as a class for expanded clones.

v_gene: TRBV28; abundance: few; j_gene: TRBJ2-5; d_gene: TRBD2; CDR3nt: TGTGCCAGCAAAGTCGGGGGGAGCGACGGGACCCAGTACTTC; CDR3aa: CASKVGGSDGTQYF
v_gene: TRBV6-2/TRBV6-3; abundance: few; j_gene: TRBJ1-1; d_gene: TRBD1; CDR3nt: TGTGCCAGCAGTTATTACGTTGGGACAGGGTTTGAAGCTTTCTTT; CDR3aa: CASSYYVGTGFEAFF
v_gene: TRBV6-5; abundance: .; j_gene: TRBJ1-6; d_gene: .; CDR3nt: TGTGCCAGCAGTTACCTCGGTGATTCACCCCTCCACTTT; CDR3aa: CASSYLGDSPLHF
v_gene: TRBV29-1; abundance: few; j_gene: TRBJ2-3; d_gene: TRBD2; CDR3nt: TGCAGCGCTCTTAGCGGGGGGGACACAGATACGCAGTATTTT; CDR3aa: CSALSGGDTDTQYF
v_gene: TRBV5-1; abundance: .; j_gene: TRBJ2-3; d_gene: .; CDR3nt: TGCGCCAGTTCCGATTCCCCAAGCACAGATACGCAGTATTTT; CDR3aa: CASSDSPSTDTQYF
v_gene: TRBV6-6; abundance: few; j_gene: TRBJ1-4; d_gene: .; CDR3nt: TGTGCCAGCAGTTTTGGCGAGAGAGAAAAACTGTTTTTT; CDR3aa: CASSFGEREKLFF
v_gene: TRBV7-8; abundance: once; j_gene: TRBJ1-1; d_gene: .; CDR3nt: TGTGCCAGCAGCTTATCAGGGCGGACATCTATGAACACTGAAGCTTTCTTT; CDR3aa: CASSLSGRTSMNTEAFF
v_gene: TRBV5-1; abundance: .; j_gene: TRBJ2-3; d_gene: .; CDR3nt: TGCGCCAGCAGCTGGCCCCGGGGCAACAAATCCCGCTGGGCGCAGTATTTT; CDR3aa: CASSWPRGNKSRWAQYF
v_gene: TRBV10-3; abundance: .; j_gene: TRBJ2-7; d_gene: .; CDR3nt: TGTGCCATCAGTGCGGGGGCGGGCCGAAGCTCCTACGAGCAGTACTTC; CDR3aa: CAISAGAGRSSYEQYF
v_gene: TRBV7-9; abundance: .; j_gene: TRBJ1-1; d_gene: .; CDR3nt: TGTGCCAGCAGCTTTGATATGAACACTGAAGCTTTCTTT; CDR3aa: CASSFDMNTEAFF
v_gene: TRBV20-1; abundance: many; j_gene: TRBJ2-3; d_gene: .; CDR3nt: TGCAGTGCTAGTAGGGGGGGGGGCACAGATACGCAGTATTTT; CDR3aa: CSASRGGGTDTQYF
v_gene: TRBV7-9; abundance: .; j_gene: TRBJ2-7; d_gene: .; CDR3nt: TGTGCCAGCAGCGTACTGGGACATGGAAACTACGAGCAGTACTTC; CDR3aa: CASSVLGHGNYEQYF
v_gene: TRBV4-3; abundance: .; j_gene: TRBJ1-4; d_gene: .; CDR3nt: TGCGCCAGCAGCCAAAGAAGGGCCCGGGGAGAAAAACTGTTTTTT; CDR3aa: CASSQRRARGEKLFF
v_gene: TRBV6-6; abundance: .; j_gene: TRBJ1-1; d_gene: .; CDR3nt: TGTGCCAGCAGTTCCTTGGTGGGGACTGAAGCTTTCTTT; CDR3aa: CASSSLVGTEAFF
v_gene: TRBV7-2; abundance: many; j_gene: TRBJ2-2; d_gene: TRBD1; CDR3nt: TGTGCCAGCAGCTCCCGACAGGGGACCGGGGAGCTGTTTTTT; CDR3aa: CASSSRQGTGELFF
v_gene: TRBV29-1; abundance: .; j_gene: TRBJ2-3; d_gene: .; CDR3nt: TGCAGCGTACACAGCAGGGTTGGAGACACAGATACGCAGTATTTT; CDR3aa: CSVHSRVGDTDTQYF
v_gene: TRBV5-6; abundance: many; j_gene: TRBJ2-2; d_gene: TRBD2; CDR3nt: TGTGCCAGCAGCTTAGGCGGGAGCGGGACCGGGGAGCTGTTTTTT; CDR3aa: CASSLGGSGTGELFF